The 5 T cell receptor beta chains in this list originate from one sample, sequenced in a study of human T cells and chemical hapten exposure. Time point defined: patch test 3, about 24 weeks after DPC sensitization. Treatment denoted: therapeutic diphenylcyclopropenone sensitization with weekly scalp DPC. Unfractionated whole blood served as the source for total RNA extraction. Using its own MiXCR run on the RACE reads, TCRdb lists one record per CDR3 protein. The data show fewer than 50,000 distinct CDR3 sequences, with more than 8% seen just once and 26% held by the top ten. The sample here was whole blood, taken in connection with sensitization to the hapten diphenylcyclopropenone (DPC). The source is a man aged 45-60 years with alopecia areata. Some clones in this sample may be carry-over from other donors' samples.

The gene calls are TRBV6-6 and TRBJ2-2; D is unclear. This CDR3 contains 12 residues. The V end was cut by 4 bases, the J end by 2 bases, with 2 bases between. Germline V gene sequence: CDR1 MNHNY, CDR2 SVGAGI (reference sequence). DNA of the CDR3: TGTGCCAGCAGTTTAAACACCGGGGAGCTGTTTTTT. Translating gives CASSLNTGELFF.

This clonotype appeared many times. The genes are TRBV27 and TRBJ2-7, with 7 bases lining up with TRBD2. Germline V CDR1 and CDR2: MNHEY, SMNVEV (reference sequence). The V segment lost 3 bases and the J segment 1 base; nucleotides outside the gene matches: 9. The length of the CDR3 is 16 residues. The CDR3 reads CASSFRPGGSSYEQYF. Written as DNA, the CDR3 is TGTGCCAGCAGTTTTCGCCCGGGAGGTAGTTCCTACGAGCAGTACTTC.

J is TRBJ2-1 and V is TRBV7-8; D is perhaps TRBD2 (6 bases). CDR1 and CDR2 (germline): SGHVS, FQNEAQ. V shed 5 bases and J shed 3 bases, with 14 bases lying between them. This CDR3 is 15 amino acids long. The CDR3 region is CASSQGLFSYNEQFF. The CDR3 region has the DNA TGTGCCAGCAGCCAGGGACTCTTCAGCTACAATGAGCAGTTCTTC.

This sequence joins TRBV4-1 and TRBJ1-6; no clear D. Germline loops: CDR1 MGHRA, CDR2 YSYEKL. The CDR3 consists of 15 residues. Trimming removed 3 bases at V and 7 bases at J, with 13 bases between. In nucleotides, the CDR3 is TGCGCCAGCAGCCAGACCTCCACCCGAAATTCACCCCTCCACTTT. Its translation is CASSQTSTRNSPLHF.

In its sample, this clonotype was seen many times. V gene TRBV3-1 combines with J gene TRBJ1-6; 11 bases are shared with TRBD1. V was pared by 6 bases and J by 6 bases, with 4 bases of the junction left unmatched. This CDR3 region has 15 residues. Germline CDR1 reads LGHDT; CDR2 reads YNNKEL (reference sequence). CDR3 in amino acids: CASSPGQGVNSPLHF. Here the CDR3 DNA reads TGTGCCAGCAGTCCGGGACAGGGGGTTAATTCACCCCTCCACTTT.